These 20 T cell receptor beta chains were sequenced from one sample in a study of long-term antiretroviral therapy in people with HIV. It was version v3.0 of the immunoSEQ assay that was run at survey level. Sequencing was performed with immunoSEQ multiplex PCR; in TCRdb, only in-frame clones are kept and a portion is missing. The data show around 40,000 clones, with 80% to 90% seen just once and about 11% held by the top ten. The specimen was unsorted PBMCs, collected 2.2 years after starting antiretroviral therapy. Every receptor here comes from a man between 18 and 35 years old with HIV.

V gene TRBV11-2 combines with J gene TRBJ2-1, with D perhaps TRBD2 (6 bases). Germline CDR1 reads SGHAT; CDR2 reads FQNNGV. V was trimmed by 3 bases and J by 9 bases, leaving 9 bases between them. This CDR3 is built from 12 residues. This chain's CDR3 is CASSLGGIEQFF. The CDR3 nucleotides read TGTGCCAGCAGCTTGGGGGGTATTGAGCAGTTCTTC.

V usage is TRBV5-1 and J usage is TRBJ2-7, with TRBD1 as a possible D gene (6 bases). V was cut by 3 bases and J by 2 bases, with 12 bases left in between. Germline V gene sequence: CDR1 SGHRS, CDR2 YFSETQ. The CDR3 spans 14 residues. The CDR3 here is CASSYEWTAYEQYF. In nucleotides, the CDR3 is TGCGCCAGCAGCTACGAATGGACAGCCTACGAGCAGTACTTC.

The CDR3 protein is CASSFGASGLPYEQYF. Here the CDR3 DNA reads TGTGCCAGCAGCTTTGGGGCTAGCGGGTTACCCTACGAGCAGTACTTC. The rearrangement links TRBV7-9 to TRBJ2-7, with TRBD2 matching over 8 bases. The ends lost 3 bases at V and 2 bases at J; junction bases unmatched: 9. CDR1 and CDR2 from the germline V gene are SEHNR and FQNEAQ (reference sequence). The length of the CDR3 is 16 residues.

The chain links TRBV7-2 to TRBJ2-5; D may be TRBD1 (5 bases). The V and J ends lost 2 bases and 4 bases respectively, with 14 bases between them. The germline gives CDR1 SGHTA, CDR2 FQGNSA. The CDR3 runs to 15 residues. CDR3 protein: CASSLTRALGETQYF. Written as DNA, the CDR3 is TGTGCCAGCAGCTTAACCAGGGCTCTGGGAGAGACCCAGTACTTC. The whole variable domain, filled in from reference TRBV7-2 and TRBJ2-5, reads GAGVSQSPSNKVTEKGKDVELRCDPISGHTALYWYRQSLGQGLEFLIYFQGNSAPDKSGLPSDRFSAERTGGSVSTLTIQRTQQEDSAVYLCASSLTRALGETQYFGPGTRLLVL.

The chain recombines TRBV11-2 with TRBJ1-6; D might be TRBD1 (5 bases). The germline V gene encodes CDR1 SGHAT and CDR2 FQNNGV. Trimming stripped 3 bases from V and 8 bases from J, with 14 bases between. The CDR3 spans 15 residues. The CDR3 loop reads CASSLVGELDSPLHF. The CDR3 DNA reads TGTGCCAGCAGCTTGGTGGGGGAGTTGGATTCACCCCTCCACTTT.

This clone was found once. This sequence joins TRBV27 and TRBJ2-7, with TRBD1 matching 8 bases. The CDR3 is 16 amino acids. With V trimmed by 6 bases and J by 3 bases, 13 bases remained unmatched. Germline loops: CDR1 MNHEY, CDR2 SMNVEV (reference sequence). CDR3 DNA: TGTGCCAGCAGGGGCGACCCCGGACAGGGTAACTACGAGCAGTACTTC. Translation gives CASRGDPGQGNYEQYF.

The CDR3 is CASKGQGGETQYF. The CDR3 coding sequence is TGTGCCAGTAAGGGACAGGGAGGGGAGACCCAGTACTTC. The V and J genes are TRBV6-1 and TRBJ2-5; 9 nucleotides agree with TRBD1. The CDR3 is 13 residues long. Germline values: CDR1 MNHNS, CDR2 SASEGT. J gave up 5 bases and V 9 bases, and 7 bases lay outside the gene matches.

This clone was seen once. V gene TRBV10-3 combines with J gene TRBJ2-2, with 9 bases lining up with TRBD1. This CDR3 region has 15 residues. Trimming took 6 bases from V and 4 from J; bases not matched to a gene: 6. Germline CDR1 and CDR2: ENHRY and SYGVKD. This chain's CDR3 is CAISAGQGSTGELFF. Here the CDR3 DNA reads TGTGCCATCAGCGCTGGACAGGGGAGCACCGGGGAGCTGTTTTTT.

The CDR3 DNA sequence: TGCAGTGTTTGGGAGGGGGGCTACACCTTC. It specifies CSVWEGGYTF. J is TRBJ1-2 and V is TRBV20-1; D may be TRBD1 (5 bases). Germline V gene data show CDR1 as DFQATT and CDR2 as SNEGSKA (reference sequence). The CDR3 length is 10 residues. V was clipped by 7 bases and J by 8 bases, with 11 bases between them.

This chain connects TRBV28 to TRBJ2-5; D is perhaps TRBD2 (9 bases). Germline CDR1 and CDR2: MDHEN and SYDVKM. The CDR3 consists of 20 residues. V gave up 6 bases and J gave up 5 bases, with 34 bases separating them. This chain's CDR3 is CASRTTGGGRLAERWETQYF. DNA of the CDR3: TGTGCCAGCAGAACCACAGGGGGGGGGCGACTAGCGGAGCGGTGGGAGACCCAGTACTTC.

The gene calls are TRBV5-1 and TRBJ2-2; possible D gene TRBD1, 5 bases. The CDR3 contains 17 residues. Germline V gives CDR1 SGHRS, CDR2 YFSETQ. The V and J ends lost 4 bases and 1 base respectively, with 17 bases between them. This CDR3 reads CASSPMPITGNTGELFF. The CDR3 DNA is TGCGCCAGCAGCCCGATGCCAATCACAGGGAACACCGGGGAGCTGTTTTTT. Full variable domain (remainder filled in from reference TRBV5-1 and TRBJ2-2): KAGVTQTPRYLIKTRGQQVTLSCSPISGHRSVSWYQQTPGQGLQFLFEYFSETQRNKGNFPGRFSGRQFSNSRSEMNVSTLELGDSALYLCASSPMPITGNTGELFFGEGSRLTVL.

This rearrangement joins TRBV7-6 to TRBJ1-4; 8 bases agree with TRBD1. This CDR3 contains 15 residues. The J segment lost 6 bases and the V segment lost 5 bases, leaving 8 bases of the junction unmatched. From germline, CDR1 is SGHVS and CDR2 FNYEAQ. This CDR3 reads CASSTRTGLDEKLFF. CDR3 bases: TGTGCCAGCAGCACCCGGACAGGGTTAGATGAAAAACTGTTTTTT.

The chain carries TRBV4-3 and TRBJ2-7, with D unclear. The CDR3 loop spans 13 amino acids. The germline CDR1 and CDR2 sequences are LGHNA and YSLEER. Trimming pared 0 bases from V and 3 bases from J, leaving 6 bases between. The CDR3 reads CASSQDPDYEQYF. The CDR3 nucleotides are TGCGCCAGCAGCCAAGACCCGGACTACGAGCAGTACTTC.

The chain employs TRBV6-1 and TRBJ1-1; 7 positions agree with TRBD1. V gave up 1 base and J gave up 11 bases; unmatched junction bases: 7. The CDR3 has 13 amino acids. Germline-derived CDR1 and CDR2 are MNHNS and SASEGT. The CDR3, as DNA: TGTGCCAGCAGTGAAGGGGTAGACAGGGTTGCTTTCTTT. Protein sequence: CASSEGVDRVAFF.

In its sample, this clone was seen a few times. J is TRBJ1-2 and V is TRBV9; possibly TRBD1 for D (5 bases). The CDR3 runs to 11 residues. Germline lookup yields CDR1 SGDLS and CDR2 YYNGEE. V lost 3 bases and J lost 8, with 8 bases in between. CDR3 loop: CASSGGVGYTF. DNA of the CDR3: TGTGCCAGCAGCGGAGGGGTCGGCTACACCTTC.

The rearrangement links TRBV7-8 to TRBJ2-3; 12 bases align to TRBD2. Losses at the gene ends were 2 bases for V and 2 bases for J; bases not matched to a gene: 8. CDR3 length equals 18 residues. In germline, CDR1 is SGHVS, CDR2 FQNEAQ. CDR3 nucleotides: TGTGCCAGCAGCTTATTTCGGCTAGCGGGAGGGTCCACAGATACGCAGTATTTT. This translates into CASSLFRLAGGSTDTQYF.

The chain joins TRBV7-3 to TRBJ2-3; D call uncertain. V gave up 5 bases and J gave up 4 bases, with 13 bases separating them. This CDR3 spans 14 amino acids. CDR1 and CDR2 (germline): SGHTA, FQGTGA. CDR3 region: CASSPSSSSDTQYF. The CDR3 DNA follows: TGTGCCAGCAGCCCCTCGTCTTCTTCAGATACGCAGTATTTT.

The V gene is TRBV10-3, the J gene TRBJ2-1; D is perhaps TRBD1 or TRBD2 (6 bases each). The CDR3 consists of 14 residues. The germline V gene has CDR1 ENHRY and CDR2 SYGVKD. V was clipped by 6 bases and J by 5 bases, with 14 bases between them. The CDR3 nucleotides are TGTGCCATCAGGGAATCGGGGGCGGACAATGAGCAGTTCTTC. Its translation is CAIRESGADNEQFF.

Regarding this clone: This same CDR3 is encoded by further DNA sequences in the sample. The genes are TRBV19 and TRBJ2-5, with no clear D. This CDR3 has 11 amino acids. The germline V gene has CDR1 LNHDA and CDR2 SQIVND (reference sequence). The germline V and J ends were trimmed by 3 bases and 5 bases, with 4 bases remaining between them. DNA of the CDR3: TGTGCCAGTAGTATCCGGGAGACCCAGTACTTC. Translation gives CASSIRETQYF.

The gene calls are TRBV6-6 and TRBJ2-4; D unresolved. The CDR3 is 14 amino acids. Trimming cost V 2 bases and J 8 bases, with 13 bases left between them. Germline values: CDR1 MNHNY, CDR2 SVGAGI (reference sequence). CDR3 nucleotide sequence: TGTGCCAGCAGTTACGAAGGGAAACCCTACATTCAGTACTTC. This gives the protein CASSYEGKPYIQYF.